The 22 T cell receptor beta chains below all came from one sample that was sequenced in a study of beta chain features in type 1 diabetes. Overall study findings and caveats: Shortening of TCRB CDR3s, moderate but significant, appeared in all four CD4+ subsets of Type 1 diabetes patients.

The antigens of these receptors remain unknown. Expressed TCRB transcripts were sequenced because the isolated RNA had all been reverse transcribed beforehand. Here immunoSEQ multiplex PCR was the method, and the copy in TCRdb shows in-frame clones only, minus some. The data show some 350,000 clones, 8% to 10% seen once. Sequenced material: central memory CD4+ T cells from blood. These receptors originate from a man aged 30-40 years with type 1 diabetes.

A few counts support this clone. The rearrangement joins TRBV7-2 to TRBJ2-7; no clear D gene. CDR1 is SGHTA and CDR2 is FQGNSA in the germline V gene. V was cut by 1 base and J by 7 bases, with 5 bases left in between. This CDR3 is 11 amino acids long. CDR3 sequence: CASSLVVEQYF. The CDR3 bases are TGTGCCAGCAGCTTAGTAGTTGAGCAGTACTTC.

The gene calls are TRBV6-6 and TRBJ2-1; D gene unclear. CDR1 is MNHNY, CDR2 SVGAGI, per germline (reference sequence). This CDR3 region has 15 residues. The V end was cut by 0 bases, the J end by 9 bases, with 15 bases between. The DNA of the CDR3 is TGTGCCAGCAGTTACTCGCCTCTCAGGCCACGTGAGCAGTTCTTC. This encodes CASSYSPLRPREQFF.

The V call is TRBV2, the J call TRBJ2-7; 8 bases are shared with TRBD1. The germline V gene encodes CDR1 SNHLY and CDR2 FYNNEI. V dropped 8 bases and J dropped 1; count of bases not matched to a gene: 16. The length of the CDR3 is 17 residues. For the CDR3, the DNA is TGTGCCAGCCTATTTGGGGATAACAGGGGGAAGTCCTACGAGCAGTACTTC. Amino acid sequence: CASLFGDNRGKSYEQYF.

The rearrangement links TRBV7-2 to TRBJ2-5, with TRBD1 matching over 12 bases. With 5 bases clipped from V and 6 bases from J, the junction kept 10 bases outside the gene matches. This CDR3 comprises 16 residues. Germline CDR1 reads SGHTA; CDR2 reads FQGNSA. CDR3 sequence: CASSLTLGTGGQTQYF. The DNA of the CDR3 is TGTGCCAGCAGCCTCACGCTCGGGACAGGGGGCCAGACCCAGTACTTC.

The V gene is TRBV9, the J gene TRBJ2-5; D is possibly TRBD2 (5 bases). The germline V gene encodes CDR1 SGDLS and CDR2 YYNGEE. Trimming cost V 4 bases and J 7 bases, with 14 bases left between them. The length of the CDR3 is 13 residues. CDR3 nucleotides: TGTGCCAGCAGCTTACAGTACCGGGGGACCCAGTACTTC. Its protein is CASSLQYRGTQYF. The full variable domain, in which reference TRBV9 and TRBJ2-5 provide the parts outside the CDR3, is DSGVTQTPKHLITATGQRVTLRCSPRSGDLSVYWYQQSLDQGLQFLIQYYNGEERAKGNILERFSAQQFPDLHSELNLSSLELGDSALYFCASSLQYRGTQYFGPGTRLLVL.

The V and J genes are TRBV5-6 and TRBJ1-1; 8 bases match TRBD1. The CDR3 is 15 residues long. Looked up from germline, CDR1 is SGHDT and CDR2 is YYEEEE. V lost 4 bases, J lost 0 bases, and 5 bases stayed unmatched. This CDR3 reads CASSQTGAMNTEAFF. CDR3 in DNA: TGTGCCAGCAGCCAGACAGGGGCTATGAACACTGAAGCTTTCTTT.

In its sample, this clone was seen a few times. This chain connects TRBV19 to TRBJ2-1, with TRBD2 as a possible D gene (6 bases). The germline gives CDR1 LNHDA, CDR2 SQIVND (reference sequence). The CDR3 spans 16 residues. V was shortened by 5 bases and J by 2 bases, with 16 bases between the two germline ends. CDR3 nucleotide sequence: TGTGCCAGTAGTTCCCCCGGGACTGGGACCTACAATGAGCAGTTCTTC. This gives the protein CASSSPGTGTYNEQFF. Complete variable domain (other parts from reference TRBV19 and TRBJ2-1): DGGITQSPKYLFRKEGQNVTLSCEQNLNHDAMYWYRQDPGQGLRLIYYSQIVNDFQKGDIAEGYSVSREKKESFPLTVTSAQKNPTAFYLCASSSPGTGTYNEQFFGPGTRLTVL.

This sequence joins TRBV6-1 and TRBJ2-7; no reliable D call. CDR3 length: 14 amino acids. V shed 3 bases and J shed 5 bases, with 14 bases lying between them. Germline V gene lookup returns CDR1 MNHNS and CDR2 SASEGT. The CDR3 DNA is TGTGCCAGCAGTGACGGAGCACGGAGCCACGAGCAGTACTTC. It codes for CASSDGARSHEQYF.

The chain uses TRBV5-4 and TRBJ2-7; either TRBD1 or TRBD2 may supply D (5 bases each). V lost 4 bases and J lost 0, with 14 bases in between. This CDR3 spans 15 amino acids. Germline assignment: CDR1 SGHNT and CDR2 YYREEE (reference sequence). The CDR3 here is CASSIGTGSSYEQYF. DNA of the CDR3: TGTGCCAGCAGCATCGGGACGGGGAGCTCCTACGAGCAGTACTTC.

This clone was counted a few times. This chain links TRBV9 with TRBJ2-2, with 9 bases lining up with TRBD1. The CDR3 has 15 residues. Germline V CDR1 and CDR2: SGDLS, YYNGEE. Unmatched junction bases numbered 4, after V lost 0 bases and J lost 7 bases. CDR3 nucleotides: TGTGCCAGCAGCGTAGCACAGGGGGCACTCGGGGAGCTGTTTTTT. Translating it yields CASSVAQGALGELFF.

This chain connects TRBV19 to TRBJ2-1, with unresolved D. This CDR3 contains 14 residues. Trimming took off 4 bases at V and 0 bases at J, with 7 bases between the two ends. From germline, CDR1 is LNHDA and CDR2 SQIVND (reference sequence). CDR3: CASSTWGSYNEQFF. The CDR3 bases are TGTGCCAGTAGTACCTGGGGCTCCTACAATGAGCAGTTCTTC.

The chain uses TRBV11-3 and TRBJ2-5; the D is unclear. Per the germline V gene, CDR1 is SGHNT and CDR2 is YENEEA. V was trimmed by 4 bases and J by 5 bases, leaving 20 bases between them. The CDR3 length is 16 residues. CDR3 sequence: CASSSPGRANRETQYF. The CDR3, as DNA: TGTGCCAGCAGCTCTCCAGGCCGGGCAAATCGGGAGACCCAGTACTTC.

This clone was picked up many times. The chain recombines TRBV7-9 with TRBJ1-1; no clear D. CDR1 and CDR2 (germline): SEHNR, FQNEAQ (reference sequence). Trimming pared 5 bases from V and 6 bases from J, leaving 10 bases between. CDR3 length: 12 amino acids. The CDR3 region has the DNA TGTGCCAGCAGCCCCCCGAGGTCTGAAGCTTTCTTT. Protein sequence: CASSPPRSEAFF.

This clone was counted a few times. This rearrangement joins TRBV18 to TRBJ1-2; D is perhaps TRBD1 (5 bases). Trimming pared 4 bases from V and 4 bases from J, leaving 16 bases between. This CDR3 region has 15 residues. Germline CDR1 and CDR2: KGHSH and LQKENI. In nucleotides, the CDR3 is TGTGCCAGCTCACGAGGGGAGGCGGAGTTCTATGGCTACACCTTC. Amino acids: CASSRGEAEFYGYTF.

The rearrangement links TRBV2 to TRBJ1-2, with 11 bases identical to TRBD1. CDR1 SNHLY and CDR2 FYNNEI come from the germline V gene. The J segment lost 7 bases and the V segment lost 6 bases, leaving 4 bases of the junction unmatched. The CDR3 loop spans 13 amino acids. Written as DNA, the CDR3 is TGTGCCAGCAGGACCGGGACAGGGGGTGGCTACACCTTC. This codes for CASRTGTGGGYTF.

V gene TRBV30 combines with J gene TRBJ1-1, with D possibly matching TRBD1 (5 bases). Germline CDR1 is GTSNPN and CDR2 is SVGIG (reference sequence). The CDR3 totals 11 residues. V was trimmed by 0 bases and J by 7 bases, leaving 6 bases between them. The CDR3 bases are TGTGCCTGGAGTGTACAGGTTGAAGCTTTCTTT. Amino acid sequence: CAWSVQVEAFF.

This clone was observed a few times. This chain joins TRBV4-3 and TRBJ2-7; D remains ambiguous. Germline loops: CDR1 LGHNA, CDR2 YSLEER. Deletions cut 0 bases from V and 7 bases from J, with 13 bases between. The CDR3 totals 14 residues. The CDR3 DNA sequence: TGCGCCAGCAGCCAAGAACTGGCCTCTAGAGAGCAGTACTTC. This encodes CASSQELASREQYF.

Only a few counts were recorded for this clone. The genes are TRBV5-1 and TRBJ2-1; 8 bases map to TRBD1. The CDR3 extends over 11 amino acids. V was pared by 4 bases and J by 16 bases, with 7 bases of the junction left unmatched. The germline CDR1 and CDR2 sequences are SGHRS and YFSETQ. CDR3: CASSEGQDQFF. CDR3 in DNA: TGCGCCAGCAGCGAGGGACAGGACCAATTCTTC.

The genes are TRBV5-1 and TRBJ2-5, with 9 bases aligning to TRBD2. Germline V gene data show CDR1 as SGHRS and CDR2 as YFSETQ. The junction had 14 bases not matched to a gene; V was cut back by 4 bases and J by 4 bases. The length of the CDR3 is 17 residues. The CDR3 DNA sequence: TGCGCCAGCAGCCCCACGGTGACTAGCGGAGCAGTAGAGACCCAGTACTTC. Translating gives CASSPTVTSGAVETQYF.

This clone was found a few times. CDR3: CASSFPIQGGMETQYF. DNA of the CDR3: TGCGCCAGCAGCTTTCCTATACAGGGTGGAATGGAGACCCAGTACTTC. This chain connects TRBV5-1 to TRBJ2-5, with a tentative D call TRBD1 (6 bases). The germline V gene encodes CDR1 SGHRS and CDR2 YFSETQ. V lost 2 bases to trimming and J lost 5 bases, with 19 bases between them. The CDR3 runs to 16 residues. The entire variable domain, with the rest obtained from reference TRBV5-1 and TRBJ2-5, is as follows: KAGVTQTPRYLIKTRGQQVTLSCSPISGHRSVSWYQQTPGQGLQFLFEYFSETQRNKGNFPGRFSGRQFSNSRSEMNVSTLELGDSALYLCASSFPIQGGMETQYFGPGTRLLVL.

This clone turned up a few times. V and J are TRBV5-1 and TRBJ1-2; unclear D gene. The CDR3 loop spans 14 amino acids. Per the germline V gene, CDR1 is SGHRS and CDR2 is YFSETQ. Trimming pared 0 bases from V and 3 bases from J, leaving 9 bases between. CDR3 amino acids: CASSLARVDYGYTF. CDR3 nucleotides: TGCGCCAGCAGCTTGGCTCGTGTGGACTATGGCTACACCTTC.

The chain combines TRBV25-1 with TRBJ2-7; D gene ambiguous. Germline loops: CDR1 MGHDK, CDR2 SYGVNS. Trimming left V 4 bases short and J 2 bases short, with 15 bases between. CDR3 length: 15 residues. DNA of the CDR3: TGTGCCAGCAGTGCCGAGGCTATTAGCCCCTACGAGCAGTACTTC. As protein: CASSAEAISPYEQYF.